The rows below give T cell receptor beta chains drawn from one sample of a study of cytomegalovirus exposure and HLA in healthy donors. Generated by immunoSEQ multiplex PCR, the TCRdb table keeps only in-frame clones and is missing some. The table lists approximately 79,000 clones, about 68% of them singletons. The sequencing sample was made of PBMCs. The receptors stem from a middle-aged man in good health and CMV-seropositive. Both conserved end residues are part of each CDR3. The order of the fields is CDR3 protein, J gene, V gene.

CAIKSDREETQYF | TRBJ2-5 | TRBV10-3
CASSTFDRAAGELFF | TRBJ2-2 | TRBV6-1
CASSELEETQYF | TRBJ2-5 | TRBV7-2
CASPLGRGNEKLFF | TRBJ1-4 | TRBV28
CASSEYGANTEAFF | TRBJ1-1 | TRBV6-1
CAWSVQGAGELFF | TRBJ2-2 | TRBV30
CASSATGVGTTNEKLFF | TRBJ1-4 | TRBV19
CASVLEGAASYTF | TRBJ1-2 | TRBV30
CASSEAQGPLVNEQFF | TRBJ2-1 | TRBV6-1
CASALGTAGQPQHF | TRBJ1-5 | TRBV28
CASSETVLEKLFF | TRBJ1-4 | TRBV6-5
CASSLEQSYEQYF | . | TRBV5-1
CASSPRPGASGTYEQYF | TRBJ2-7 | TRBV7-8
CASSEGDNLGYTF | TRBJ1-2 | TRBV2
CASSSTVVSGNTIYF | TRBJ1-3 | TRBV6-5
CASRAGAKNQPQHF | TRBJ1-5 | TRBV6-1
CASTHTTGFGEQYF | TRBJ2-7 | TRBV7-8
CSVKNRDTQYF | TRBJ2-3 | TRBV29-1
CASSTEGGAYGYTF | TRBJ1-2 | TRBV2
CASSEEKGSTYEQYF | TRBJ2-7 | TRBV6-1
CASRTVGDSPLHF | TRBJ1-6 | TRBV2
CASSYPSTGGAREKLFF | TRBJ1-4 | TRBV28
CASTGQGKSSGANVLTF | TRBJ2-6 | TRBV5-1
CASSPRRSTINTGELFF | TRBJ2-2 | TRBV7-9
CASSWGLQGSATNEKLFF | TRBJ1-4 | TRBV21-1
CASGLLRSGDTQYF | TRBJ2-3 | TRBV11-2
CASSQDSGNTGELFF | TRBJ2-2 | TRBV7-9
CASSSTGDKAGYTF | TRBJ1-2 | TRBV6-5
CAWSEGHPNEQFF | TRBJ2-1 | TRBV30
CASSQDIPRGSGGANVLTF | TRBJ2-6 | TRBV4-3
CASTDNYEQYF | TRBJ2-7 | TRBV6-6
CASSLVGGGTGELFF | TRBJ2-2 | TRBV6-5
CASSFGSPGGETQYF | TRBJ2-5 | TRBV5-1
CASSPLRGDGGNQPQHF | TRBJ1-5 | TRBV16
CASSLPSSGSRDTQYF | TRBJ2-3 | TRBV5-4
CASNRQGRQPQHF | TRBJ1-5 | TRBV2
CAWSVAGQGFWEKLFF | TRBJ1-4 | TRBV30
CASSEQGDGYTF | TRBJ1-2 | TRBV9
CASSTQGPLRQPQHF | TRBJ1-5 | TRBV19
CASSYSIASSGNTIYF | TRBJ1-3 | TRBV6-6
CASSLGRTGGTEAFF | TRBJ1-1 | TRBV7-8
CASRTPRADTQYF | TRBJ2-3 | TRBV19